This record covers a single TCR beta chain. Its antigen is undetermined. An equimolar mix of two oligonucleotides served as the beta constant-region primer for TRBC1 and TRBC2. Nested alpha and beta constant-region primers with the SP2 primer drove four PCR rounds on ligated cDNA. TCRdb reprocessed the UMI-ligation and nested PCR reads via MiXCR and lists one record per CDR3 protein. The sample consists of 150,000 or so distinct CDR3 sequences, roughly 20% of them appearing once. This entry comes from a study of naive and memory T cell subsets. General study points: Possibly reflecting memory cells re-expressing CD45RA, a few larger clonotypes occurred in naive repertoires, especially CD8. Activation and differentiation may alter RNA-based TCR counts.

Sequential positive selection took CD4 T cells first, then CD8 T cells. V shed 6 bases, J shed 1 base, and the junction held 4 bases outside the gene matches. The germline CDR1 and CDR2 sequences are MNHNY and SVGAGI (reference sequence). The CDR3 length is 15 residues. This chain uses TRBV6-6 with TRBJ2-2, with 8 bases aligning to TRBD1. The sequenced material came from naive CD4+ T cells from blood. This clonotype was sampled from a human donor in good health. This CDR3 is CASRQTGGNTGELFF. DNA for the CDR3: TGTGCCAGCAGACAAACAGGGGGGAACACCGGGGAGCTGTTTTTT.